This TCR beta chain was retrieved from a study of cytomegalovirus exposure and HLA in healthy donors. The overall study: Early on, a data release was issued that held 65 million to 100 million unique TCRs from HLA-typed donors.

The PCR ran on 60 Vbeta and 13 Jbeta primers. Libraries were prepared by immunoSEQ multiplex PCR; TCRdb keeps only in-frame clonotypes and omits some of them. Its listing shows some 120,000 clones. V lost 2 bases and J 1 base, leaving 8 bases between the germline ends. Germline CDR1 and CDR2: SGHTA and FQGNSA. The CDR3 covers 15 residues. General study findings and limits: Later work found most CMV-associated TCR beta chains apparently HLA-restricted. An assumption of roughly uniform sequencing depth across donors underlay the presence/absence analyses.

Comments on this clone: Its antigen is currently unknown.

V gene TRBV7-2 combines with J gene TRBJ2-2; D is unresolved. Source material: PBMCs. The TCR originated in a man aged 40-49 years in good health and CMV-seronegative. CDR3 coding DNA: TGTGCCAGCAGCTTACGTGTCGGGAACACCGGGGAGCTGTTTTTT. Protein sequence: CASSLRVGNTGELFF.